The sequence of this T cell receptor (beta chain) was determined in a study of CD8+CD57+ T cells in acquired aplastic anemia. For CDR3 and TCR beta VDJ profiling, genomic DNA was the template used. One entry per CDR3 protein results from TCRdb running MiXCR on the reads. Of roughly 280,000 distinct CDR3 sequences in the sample, approximately 60% are singletons; the top ten hold roughly 1.3%. This clonotype was counted ten times or more. Patients included in sequencing had previously demonstrated CD8+CD57+ cell expansion by flow cytometry. This receptor was identified in a human donor with aplastic anemia. Material: sorted CD4+, CD8+, or CD8+CD57+ T cells (not recorded which) from PBMCs.

CDR3 sequence: CASSQAPGTGSPLHF. CDR3 nucleotide sequence: TGTGCCAGCAGCCAAGCCCCCGGGACAGGGTCCCCCCTCCACTTT. The gene calls are TRBV3-1 and TRBJ1-6, with 9 nucleotides matching TRBD1. V was pared by 1 base and J by 13 bases, with 8 bases of the junction left unmatched. CDR3 length equals 15 residues. Germline V CDR1 and CDR2: LGHDT, YNNKEL (reference sequence).